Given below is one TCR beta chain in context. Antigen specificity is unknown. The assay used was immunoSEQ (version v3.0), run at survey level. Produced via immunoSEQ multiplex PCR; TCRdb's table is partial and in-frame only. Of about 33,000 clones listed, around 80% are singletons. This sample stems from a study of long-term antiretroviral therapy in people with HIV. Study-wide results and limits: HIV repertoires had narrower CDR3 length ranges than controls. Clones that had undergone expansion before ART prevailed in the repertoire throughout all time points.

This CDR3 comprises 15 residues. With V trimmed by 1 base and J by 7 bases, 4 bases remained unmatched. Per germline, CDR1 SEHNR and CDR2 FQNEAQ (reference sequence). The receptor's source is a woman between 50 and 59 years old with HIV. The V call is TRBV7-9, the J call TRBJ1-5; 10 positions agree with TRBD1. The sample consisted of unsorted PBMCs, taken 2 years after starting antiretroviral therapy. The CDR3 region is CASSLGTGGAQPQHF. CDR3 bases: TGTGCCAGCAGCTTAGGGACAGGGGGGGCGCAGCCCCAGCATTTT.